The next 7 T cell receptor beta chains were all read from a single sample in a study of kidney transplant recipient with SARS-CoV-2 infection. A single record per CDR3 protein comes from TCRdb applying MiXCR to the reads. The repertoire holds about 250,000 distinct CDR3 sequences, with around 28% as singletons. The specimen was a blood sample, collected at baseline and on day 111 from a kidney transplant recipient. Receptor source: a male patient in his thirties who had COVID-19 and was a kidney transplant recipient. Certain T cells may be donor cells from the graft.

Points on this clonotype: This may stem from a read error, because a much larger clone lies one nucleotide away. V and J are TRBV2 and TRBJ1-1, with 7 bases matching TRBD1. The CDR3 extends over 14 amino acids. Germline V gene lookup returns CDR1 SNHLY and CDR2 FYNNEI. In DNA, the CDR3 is TGTGCCAGCAGTGACGGACAGGCTTACACTAAAGCTTTCTTT. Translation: CASSDGQAYTKAFF. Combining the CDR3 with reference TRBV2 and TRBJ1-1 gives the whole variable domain EPEVTQTPSHQVTQMGQEVILRCVPISNHLYFYWYRQILGQKVEFLVSFYNNEISEKSEIFDDQFSVERPDGSNFTLKIRSTKLEDSAMYFCASSDGQAYTKAFFGQGTRLTVV.

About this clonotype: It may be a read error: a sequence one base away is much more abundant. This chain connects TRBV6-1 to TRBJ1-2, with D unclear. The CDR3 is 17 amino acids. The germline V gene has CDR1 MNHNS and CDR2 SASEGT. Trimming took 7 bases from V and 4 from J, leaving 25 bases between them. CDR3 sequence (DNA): TGTGCCAGCAATATTAGAGAGGAATGTAGAAAGACCTATGGCTACACCTTC. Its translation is CASNIREECRKTYGYTF.

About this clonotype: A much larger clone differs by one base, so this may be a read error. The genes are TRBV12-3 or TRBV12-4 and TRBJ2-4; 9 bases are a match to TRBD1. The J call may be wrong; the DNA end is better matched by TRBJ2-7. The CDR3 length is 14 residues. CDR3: CAGSAGTGSYEQYF. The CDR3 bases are TGTGCCGGCAGTGCAGGGACAGGGTCCTACGAGCAGTACTTC.

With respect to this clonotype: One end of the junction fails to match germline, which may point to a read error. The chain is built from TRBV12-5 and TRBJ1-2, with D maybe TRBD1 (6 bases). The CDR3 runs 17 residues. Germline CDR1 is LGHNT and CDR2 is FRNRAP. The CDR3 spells CASGSTYLQGKTYGHTF. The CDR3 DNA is TGTGCTAGTGGTTCTACCTATTTGCAGGGGAAGACCTATGGCCACACCTTC.

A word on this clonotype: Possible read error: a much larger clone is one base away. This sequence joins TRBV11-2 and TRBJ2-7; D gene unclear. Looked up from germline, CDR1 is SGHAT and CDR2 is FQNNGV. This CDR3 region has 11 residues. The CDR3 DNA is TGTGCCAGCAGCTTAGCGAGAGAGCAGTGCTTC. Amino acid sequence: CASSLAREQCF.

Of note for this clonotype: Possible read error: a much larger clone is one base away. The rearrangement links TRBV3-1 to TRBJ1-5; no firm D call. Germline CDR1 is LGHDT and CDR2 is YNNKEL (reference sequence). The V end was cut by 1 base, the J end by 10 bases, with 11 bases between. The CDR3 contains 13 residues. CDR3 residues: CASSQAQGIPQHF. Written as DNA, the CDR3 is TGTGCCAGCAGCCAAGCTCAAGGGATTCCCCAGCATTTT. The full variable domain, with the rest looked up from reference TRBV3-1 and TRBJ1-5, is DTAVSQTPKYLVTQMGNDKSIKCEQNLGHDTMYWYKQDSKKFLKIMFSYNNKELIINETVPNRFSPKSPDKAHLNLHINSLELGDSAVYFCASSQAQGIPQHFGDGTRLSIL.

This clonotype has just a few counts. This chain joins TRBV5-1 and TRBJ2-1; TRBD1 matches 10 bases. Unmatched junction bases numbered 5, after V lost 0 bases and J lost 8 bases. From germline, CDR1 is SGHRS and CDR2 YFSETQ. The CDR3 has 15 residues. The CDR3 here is CASSLEDRGNDEQFF. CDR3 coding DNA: TGCGCCAGCAGCTTGGAGGACAGGGGGAACGATGAGCAGTTCTTC.